The 26 T cell receptor beta chains given below trace back to one sample, sequenced in a study of CD8+ T cells in alopecia areata. Treatment defined: oral pan-JAK inhibitor, 5-10 mg twice daily. Isolated RNA was reverse transcribed into cDNA used as the sequencing template. The assay was immunoSEQ multiplex PCR, and TCRdb's table has in-frame clones only and misses some. The table records roughly 200,000 clones, roughly two fifths of them present only once. Sequences were derived from CD4+ T cells sorted from blood, sampled at approximately week 31, from a patient treated with tofacitinib. Source of these receptors: a human donor with alopecia areata.

This clone was found a few times. CDR3 sequence (DNA): TGTGCCAGCAGCTTAGTACAGGTGAACACTGAAGCTTTCTTT. Translating gives CASSLVQVNTEAFF. V usage is TRBV7-8 and J usage is TRBJ1-1, with a tentative D call TRBD1 (5 bases). The germline gives CDR1 SGHVS, CDR2 FQNEAQ. The CDR3 runs 14 residues. V lost 1 base to trimming and J lost 0 bases, with 6 bases between them.

This clone was observed a few times. The chain recombines TRBV10-3 with TRBJ2-1, with D tentatively TRBD1 (5 bases). The V gene lost 0 bases and the J gene lost 9 bases, with 12 bases spanning the gap. Per the germline V gene, CDR1 is ENHRY and CDR2 is SYGVKD. This CDR3 has 14 amino acids. The CDR3 nucleotides read TGTGCCATCAGTGAGTCCTCCCAGGGAAGTGAGCAGTTCTTC. Translating it yields CAISESSQGSEQFF.

This clone appeared a few times. The chain has TRBV5-1 and TRBJ1-2; no reliable D call. Per germline, CDR1 SGHRS and CDR2 YFSETQ. There are 16 residues in the CDR3. V was shortened by 4 bases and J by 0 bases, with 16 bases between the two germline ends. In DNA form, the CDR3 reads TGCGCCAGCAGCGGTAGGCTCAGGACTGCTAACTATGGCTACACCTTC. It translates to CASSGRLRTANYGYTF.

J is TRBJ1-1 and V is TRBV14, with 7 bases aligning to TRBD1. Germline lookup yields CDR1 SGHDN and CDR2 FVKESK. V trimming: 4 bases; J trimming: 1 base; junction bases outside the gene matches: 6. The CDR3 runs 15 residues. CDR3 residues: CASSRMDRPNTEAFF. The CDR3, as DNA: TGTGCCAGCAGCCGGATGGACAGGCCGAACACTGAAGCTTTCTTT.

The chain employs TRBV29-1 and TRBJ2-1; D not resolved. Trimming left V 4 bases short and J 3 bases short, with 13 bases between. CDR1 and CDR2 (germline): SQVTM, ANQGSEA. This CDR3 region has 14 residues. CDR3 DNA: TGCAGCGTTGCCGGCGATAAGATCTACAATGAGCAGTTCTTC. It specifies CSVAGDKIYNEQFF.

The chain links TRBV29-1 to TRBJ1-1; D ambiguous. Trimming took 6 bases from V and 0 from J, leaving 11 bases between them. CDR1 is SQVTM, CDR2 ANQGSEA, per germline. The CDR3 has 13 residues. CDR3 nucleotides: TGCAGCGTCCACGGGCTAATGAACACTGAAGCTTTCTTT. Its protein is CSVHGLMNTEAFF.

This chain links TRBV5-8 with TRBJ1-5; D remains unclear. The germline V gene encodes CDR1 SGHTS and CDR2 YDEGEE. The V and J ends lost 4 bases and 3 bases respectively, with 8 bases between them. The CDR3 extends over 13 amino acids. The CDR3 bases are TGTGCCAGCAGCAGATATCCCAATCAGCCCCAGCATTTT. This sequence encodes CASSRYPNQPQHF.

CDR3 residues: CASSEPGAILGYTF. In nucleotides, the CDR3 is TGTGCCAGCAGTGAACCGGGGGCTATACTTGGCTACACCTTC. This chain joins TRBV25-1 and TRBJ1-2; D is possibly TRBD1 (6 bases). CDR3 size: 14 residues. Germline CDR1 MGHDK, CDR2 SYGVNS. V dropped 2 bases and J dropped 7 bases, with 14 bases sitting between them.

This sequence joins TRBV5-1 and TRBJ2-1, with 11 bases lining up with TRBD1. CDR1 SGHRS and CDR2 YFSETQ come from the germline V gene. Trimming removed 4 bases from V and 6 bases from J; junction bases left unmatched: 15. The CDR3 is 18 residues long. CDR3 DNA sequence: TGCGCCAGCAGCCTATGGAGTGCGGGACAGGGGGTTGGCAATGAGCAGTTCTTC. Translated, it gives CASSLWSAGQGVGNEQFF.

This clone showed up just once. The chain employs TRBV7-2 and TRBJ2-1; 8 nucleotides line up with TRBD2. Trimming at V came to 1 base and at J to 6 bases, leaving 5 bases not matched to a gene. Germline V CDR1 and CDR2: SGHTA, FQGNSA. This CDR3 comprises 15 residues. The CDR3 reads CASSLETSDLNEQFF. CDR3 nucleotide sequence: TGTGCCAGCAGCTTAGAGACTAGCGACCTCAATGAGCAGTTCTTC.

This clone occurred a few times. The chain couples TRBV13 to TRBJ2-1, with D uncertain. CDR3 size: 16 residues. The V gene's germline CDR1 is PRHDT and CDR2 FYEKMQ (reference sequence). CDR3 coding DNA: TGTGCAAGAGTATACCCTACATCTGGATGTTCCAATGAGCAGTTCTTC. It encodes CARVYPTSGCSNEQFF.

Here the CDR3 DNA reads TGCACCTTTTCCCTGACAGTGAACACTGAAGCTTTCTTT. This encodes CTFSLTVNTEAFF. The chain uses TRBV29-1 and TRBJ1-1, with D maybe TRBD1 (5 bases). The CDR3 is 13 amino acids. The germline CDR1 and CDR2 sequences are SQVTM and ANQGSEA.

The V call is TRBV5-4, the J call TRBJ2-7; D is perhaps TRBD1 (5 bases). V was cut by 0 bases and J by 5 bases, with 9 bases left in between. Germline V CDR1 and CDR2: SGHNT, YYREEE (reference sequence). The CDR3 is 13 amino acids. The CDR3 DNA sequence: TGTGCCAGCAGCTTGGTAGGGGTAAACGAGCAGTACTTC. Residues: CASSLVGVNEQYF.

The CDR3 region has the DNA TGTGCCAGCAGCTTAGCCTGGGCGAACACCGGGGAGCTGTTTTTT. Protein: CASSLAWANTGELFF. This chain uses TRBV7-7 with TRBJ2-2; D gene uncertain. The V end was cut by 0 bases, the J end by 0 bases, with 5 bases between. The CDR3 contains 15 residues. Germline V lookup: CDR1 SSHAT, CDR2 FNYEAQ (reference sequence).

This chain uses TRBV5-1 with TRBJ2-7; TRBD2 matches at 7 bases. The CDR3 spans 14 residues. V shed 0 bases, J shed 3 bases, and the junction held 3 bases outside the gene matches. Germline lookup yields CDR1 SGHRS and CDR2 YFSETQ. CDR3 nucleotides: TGCGCCAGCAGCTTGGCCGGGACTAACTACGAGCAGTACTTC. It codes for CASSLAGTNYEQYF.

Turning to this clone: In the same sample, other DNA sequences code for this CDR3. The rearrangement links TRBV30 to TRBJ2-3; D may be TRBD1 or TRBD2 (5 bases each). The CDR3 runs to 14 residues. V was trimmed by 2 bases and J by 0 bases, leaving 9 bases between them. The germline V gene encodes CDR1 GTSNPN and CDR2 SVGIG (reference sequence). The CDR3 DNA reads as TGTGCCTGGAGTAGAGGGGTAAGCACAGATACGCAGTATTTT. Encoded protein: CAWSRGVSTDTQYF.

This clone has a handful of counts. The V call is TRBV6-5, the J call TRBJ2-7, with D possibly being TRBD2 (6 bases). CDR1 MNHEY and CDR2 SVGAGI come from the germline V gene. V was cut by 8 bases and J by 6 bases, with 20 bases left in between. There are 14 residues in the CDR3. CDR3 nucleotides: TGTGCCAGCCGCGGGGAGGACCCTCGGGCCGAGCAGTACTTC. Its translation is CASRGEDPRAEQYF.

This clone turned up a few times. The CDR3: CASSQTAGPLRNTEAFF. CDR3 sequence (DNA): TGTGCCAGCAGCCAGACGGCAGGACCCTTGAGGAACACTGAAGCTTTCTTT. The chain is built from TRBV14 and TRBJ1-1; D is ambiguous. V was pared by 3 bases and J by 1 base, with 18 bases between. The CDR3 contains 17 residues. Germline V lookup: CDR1 SGHDN, CDR2 FVKESK.

This chain links TRBV18 with TRBJ2-6, with 7 bases aligning to TRBD1. V shed 3 bases and J 0 bases; nucleotides not matched to a gene: 5. Looked up from germline, CDR1 is KGHSH and CDR2 is LQKENI. The CDR3 runs to 17 residues. Written as DNA, the CDR3 is TGTGCCAGCTCACCGCCACAGGGGACCTCTGGGGCCAACGTCCTGACTTTC. Translation gives CASSPPQGTSGANVLTF.

J is TRBJ2-2 and V is TRBV7-3; D is unresolved. This CDR3 region has 12 residues. Germline CDR1 is SGHTA and CDR2 is FQGTGA. The V gene lost 5 bases and the J gene lost 4 bases, with 5 bases spanning the gap. The DNA of the CDR3 is TGTGCCAGCAGCCTAAGCACCGGGGAGCTGTTTTTT. It codes for CASSLSTGELFF.

V gene TRBV6-1 combines with J gene TRBJ2-7; D may match TRBD1 or TRBD2 (5 bases each). V lost 5 bases, J lost 1 base, and 12 bases lay in between. Looked up from germline, CDR1 is MNHNS and CDR2 is SASEGT. The CDR3 covers 14 residues. The CDR3 region is CASSTGTGSYEQYF. The CDR3 DNA reads TGTGCCAGCAGTACCGGGACCGGGTCCTACGAGCAGTACTTC.

The chain joins TRBV15 to TRBJ1-4; perhaps TRBD1 as D (6 bases). Trimming stripped 6 bases from V and 4 bases from J, with 12 bases between. Per the germline V gene, CDR1 is LNHNV and CDR2 is YYDKDF (reference sequence). CDR3 size: 14 residues. CDR3 coding DNA: TGTGCCACCAGACAGGACAGCGATAATGAAAAACTGTTTTTT. Encoded protein: CATRQDSDNEKLFF.

The chain recombines TRBV5-1 with TRBJ2-5; tentative D call: TRBD1 (6 bases). The CDR3 has 15 residues. The ends were cut back, 1 base at V and 1 base at J, with 11 bases in the middle. The germline gives CDR1 SGHRS, CDR2 YFSETQ. CDR3 in DNA: TGCGCCAGCAGCTTGTGGGGGCAGGTCCAAGAGACCCAGTACTTC. Translated: CASSLWGQVQETQYF.

The V gene is TRBV6-5, the J gene TRBJ2-5, with no clear D. The CDR3 sequence is 12 residues long. V was clipped by 5 bases and J by 1 base, with 5 bases between them. Germline-derived CDR1 and CDR2 are MNHEY and SVGAGI. The CDR3: CASSSSQETQYF. For the CDR3, the DNA is TGTGCCAGCAGTAGCAGCCAAGAGACCCAGTACTTC.

This clone was seen only a few times. This chain joins TRBV5-6 and TRBJ1-5, with D uncertain. V gave up 4 bases and J gave up 2 bases, with 13 bases separating them. Germline V CDR1 and CDR2: SGHDT, YYEEEE. The CDR3 is made up of 15 amino acids. The DNA for the CDR3 is TGTGCCAGCAGCCTTCGGGCCACGGGCAATCAGCCCCAGCATTTT. Protein product: CASSLRATGNQPQHF.

The rearrangement uses TRBV30 and TRBJ2-1; the match to TRBD2 covers 7 bases. CDR1 is GTSNPN and CDR2 is SVGIG in the germline V gene (reference sequence). Losses at the gene ends were 4 bases for V and 6 bases for J; bases not matched to a gene: 15. This CDR3 contains 16 residues. CDR3 protein: CAWTSHWVAGLNEQFF. The CDR3 region has the DNA TGTGCCTGGACTTCTCACTGGGTAGCGGGCCTCAATGAGCAGTTCTTC.